These 27 T cell receptor beta chains were sequenced from one sample in a study of kidney transplant recipient with SARS-CoV-2 infection. TCRdb recomputed calls from the reads with MiXCR, one row per CDR3 protein. Of fewer than 250,000 distinct CDR3 sequences in the sample, around 26% were seen once. Source: a blood sample, taken at baseline and between days 110 and 120 from a kidney transplant recipient. The source of these receptors is a young adult male patient who had COVID-19 and was a kidney transplant recipient. Some T cells may arise from the graft donor.

This chain uses TRBV6-8 with TRBJ1-2; no reliable D call. The V and J ends lost 4 bases and 4 bases respectively, with 22 bases between them. Germline loops: CDR1 MNHGY, CDR2 SAAAGT. The length of the CDR3 is 17 residues. CDR3 nucleotides: TGTGCCAGCAGTTGGTATCAACGCTCTAGAAAGACCTATGGCTACACCTTC. It specifies CASSWYQRSRKTYGYTF.

This clonotype was seen a few times. The J gene is TRBJ1-2, the V gene TRBV6-4; D unclear. The germline gives CDR1 MRHNA, CDR2 SNTAGT. The CDR3 runs 17 residues. V was shortened by 3 bases and J by 4 bases, with 21 bases between the two germline ends. The CDR3 DNA reads as TGTGCCAGCAGTGAAGATATCTCACACGGAAAGACCTATGGCTACACCTTC. Protein product: CASSEDISHGKTYGYTF.

The genes are TRBV9 and TRBJ2-6; 7 nucleotides match TRBD1. The CDR3 has 18 residues. The germline gives CDR1 SGDLS, CDR2 YYNGEE. Germline trimming cut 0 bases from V and 2 bases from J; bases unmatched to any gene: 8. CDR3 nucleotide sequence: TGTGCCAGCAGCGTAGGGATTGGGACAGCCGCTGGGGCCAACGTCCTGACTTTC. Residues: CASSVGIGTAAGANVLTF. The full variable domain, with the rest looked up from reference TRBV9 and TRBJ2-6, is DSGVTQTPKHLITATGQRVTLRCSPRSGDLSVYWYQQSLDQGLQFLIQYYNGEERAKGNILERFSAQQFPDLHSELNLSSLELGDSALYFCASSVGIGTAAGANVLTFGAGSRLTVL.

This clonotype was counted a few times. This chain connects TRBV13 to TRBJ2-3; a weak D match, TRBD2 (5 bases). The CDR3 is 14 amino acids. V lost 3 bases and J lost 5, with 12 bases in between. Germline CDR1 PRHDT, CDR2 FYEKMQ (reference sequence). As DNA, the CDR3 is TGTGCCAGCAGCTTGGGCAGGAGGAGAGATACGCAGTATTTT. Residues: CASSLGRRRDTQYF.

Details on this clonotype: Being one base from a much bigger clone, this may be a read error. This chain joins TRBV24-1 and TRBJ1-2, with TRBD1 as a possible D gene (6 bases). The germline V gene encodes CDR1 KGHDR and CDR2 SFDVKD. The CDR3 is 12 amino acids. CDR3 loop: CTTSDRSDGYTF. For the CDR3, the DNA is TGTACCACCTCTGACAGGTCCGATGGCTACACCTTC.

This clonotype was counted once. This may stem from a read error, because a much larger clone lies one nucleotide away. This is likely a read error, given that the CDR3 carries no conserved phenylalanine or tryptophan at its end. The gene calls are TRBV28 and TRBJ1-2, with D unclear. The germline V gene encodes CDR1 MDHEN and CDR2 SYDVKM. Trimming shortened V by 6 bases and J by 0 bases, and 20 bases separated the two germline ends. The CDR3 has 17 residues. The CDR3 DNA is TGTGCCAGCAGACCGCGAGGTATACAGCCTCCTAACTATGGCTACACCCTC. Protein product: CASRPRGIQPPNYGYTL.

This chain connects TRBV10-1 to TRBJ2-3; D is uncertain. The V end lost 6 bases, the J end lost 0 bases, and 16 bases lay between the germline ends. Germline V gene lookup returns CDR1 WNHNN and CDR2 SYGVQD (reference sequence). The CDR3 loop spans 16 amino acids. Here the CDR3 DNA reads TGCGCCAGCAGCGAGAGCTCCGGATCTAGCACAGATACGCAGTATTTT. It yields the protein CASSESSGSSTDTQYF.

This clonotype was counted a single time. The gene calls are TRBV3-1 and TRBJ1-2; D uncertain. CDR1 is LGHDT and CDR2 is YNNKEL in the germline V gene (reference sequence). The CDR3 spans 17 residues. Trimming left V 5 bases short and J 7 bases short, with 26 bases between. The CDR3 protein is CASSLTVTLRKTCGYTF. The CDR3 coding sequence is TGTGCCAGCAGCTTGACCGTCACCCTTCGAAAGACCTGTGGCTACACCTTC.

This clonotype occurred many times. The chain joins TRBV3-1 to TRBJ1-1; D is unresolved. V was clipped by 5 bases and J by 4 bases, with 23 bases between them. This CDR3 region has 17 residues. Germline CDR1 LGHDT, CDR2 YNNKEL (reference sequence). The CDR3 DNA reads as TGTGCCAGCAGCATATGGGCTCCCATTTCAATTCGCACTGAAGCTTTCTTT. Its translation is CASSIWAPISIRTEAFF.

A word on this clonotype: A much larger clone sits a single nucleotide away, making a read error possible. Since the CDR3 does not end with the conserved phenylalanine or tryptophan, this likely comes from a read error. The rearrangement uses TRBV6-8 and TRBJ2-5; 7 bases fit TRBD1. The CDR3 runs 13 residues. The V and J ends lost 6 bases and 5 bases, in that order; junction bases with no gene match: 6. In germline, CDR1 is MNHGY, CDR2 SAAAGT. CDR3 in DNA: TGTGCCAGCAGAAACAGGGGAGCTGAGACCCAGTACCTC. This codes for CASRNRGAETQYL.

In regard to this clonotype: With a much larger clone just one base away, this may be a read error. The chain combines TRBV15 with TRBJ2-3; 9 nucleotides match TRBD1. The DNA matches TRBJ2-5 better at its end, which makes the J call doubtful. CDR1 is LNHNV and CDR2 is YYDKDF in the germline V gene (reference sequence). The CDR3 is made up of 14 amino acids. CDR3 nucleotides: TGTACCACCAGCCTAGACAGGGGGGTTGGTACCCAGTACTTC. It codes for CTTSLDRGVGTQYF.

This clonotype occurred many times. CDR3 residues: CASSLGYDTYEQYV. CDR3 coding DNA: TGTGCCAGCAGCTTAGGGTACGACACCTACGAGCAGTACGTC. This rearrangement joins TRBV11-2 to TRBJ2-7, with D unclear. Germline V CDR1 and CDR2: SGHAT, FQNNGV. This CDR3 region has 14 residues. With 1 base removed from V and 2 bases from J, the gap between germline ends came to 9 bases.

This clonotype has ten or more counts. The chain is built from TRBV27 and TRBJ1-5; D gene uncertain. The CDR3 loop spans 13 amino acids. Germline lookup yields CDR1 MNHEY and CDR2 SMNVEV (reference sequence). Between the trimmed V and J ends, which lost 6 bases and 7 bases, there was a span of 13 bases. The CDR3 protein is CASSLGDSQPQHF. CDR3 coding DNA: TGTGCCAGCAGCTTAGGCGATTCGCAGCCCCAGCATTTT.

Comments on this clonotype: A much more abundant neighbour one base away suggests this may be a read error. This sequence joins TRBV3-1 and TRBJ2-3; D is possibly TRBD1 or TRBD2 (5 bases each). The germline V gene encodes CDR1 LGHDT and CDR2 YNNKEL (reference sequence). V gave up 0 bases and J gave up 4 bases, with 8 bases separating them. The CDR3 has 14 amino acids. The CDR3: CASSQDRGADTQYF. The DNA for the CDR3 is TGTGCCAGCAGCCAAGACCGAGGGGCAGATACGCAGTATTTT.

Worth noting for this clonotype: A read error is possible here, since a much larger clone lies one base away. The genes are TRBV2 and TRBJ2-3, with 9 nucleotides matching TRBD1. The closer fit of TRBJ2-1 to the DNA end suggests the J call may be wrong. The CDR3 runs to 16 residues. Germline V gene sequence: CDR1 SNHLY, CDR2 FYNNEI. CDR3 DNA: TGTGCCAGCATGGGGACAGGGTGGCGTACCAACAATGAGCAGTTCTTC. Translated, it gives CASMGTGWRTNNEQFF.

The CDR3 sequence: CAWIGEKGPGLAGKETQYF. The CDR3 nucleotides read TGTGCCTGGATAGGGGAGAAGGGACCGGGACTAGCGGGGAAAGAGACCCAGTACTTC. This chain connects TRBV30 to TRBJ2-5; 13 bases line up with TRBD2. CDR3 length: 19 amino acids. Germline assignment: CDR1 GTSNPN and CDR2 SVGIG (reference sequence). V was clipped by 4 bases and J by 3 bases; unmatched bases: 17.

This clonotype was observed a few times. This chain joins TRBV20-1 and TRBJ2-2, with TRBD2 matching over 7 bases. From germline, CDR1 is DFQATT and CDR2 SNEGSKA (reference sequence). The CDR3 contains 20 residues. The V and J ends lost 0 bases and 4 bases, in that order; junction bases with no gene match: 20. For the CDR3, the DNA is TGCAGTGCTAGAGATACCCGGGCTGCGGGAGTTAGAGAAGGCACCGGGGAGCTGTTTTTT. It translates to CSARDTRAAGVREGTGELFF.

A note on this clonotype: A read error may account for a junction end that differs from germline. The chain carries TRBV3-1 and TRBJ1-1, with D unclear. Germline assignment: CDR1 LGHDT and CDR2 YNNKEL (reference sequence). The CDR3 length is 17 residues. The CDR3 DNA reads TGTGCCGGCAGCCTTGAGTCTCCCATTTCAATTCGCACTGAAGCTTTCTTT. Its translation is CAGSLESPISIRTEAFF.

Of note for this clonotype: This sequence may be a read error, since a much larger clone differs from it by one base. This chain connects TRBV3-1 to TRBJ2-5; D is possibly TRBD2 (5 bases). V was clipped by 3 bases and J by 9 bases, with 14 bases between them. The CDR3 is 13 amino acids. Per the germline V gene, CDR1 is LGHDT and CDR2 is YNNKEL (reference sequence). The CDR3 protein is CASSQPLLEAQYF. In DNA, the CDR3 is TGTGCCAGCAGCCAGCCCCTCCTGGAGGCCCAGTACTTC.

Worth noting for this clonotype: Possible read error: a much larger clone is one base away. The chain combines TRBV5-8 with TRBJ1-2, with no clear D. CDR3 size: 16 residues. CDR1 is SGHTS and CDR2 is YDEGEE in the germline V gene. The CDR3 DNA reads TGTGCCAGCTCACAAGTTCATCCACGAAAGACCTATGGCTGCACCTTC. It specifies CASSQVHPRKTYGCTF.

Comments on this clonotype: Just one base apart from a much larger clone, this may be a read error. The chain's CDR3 is CASSYGGALERLFF. The CDR3 DNA follows: TGTGCCAGCAGCTACGGCGGGGCGCTTGAAAGACTGTTTTTT. The chain has TRBV25-1 and TRBJ1-4; perhaps TRBD1 as D (5 bases). The CDR3 length is 14 residues. The germline gives CDR1 MGHDK, CDR2 SYGVNS.

This clonotype has a count of ten or more. The chain joins TRBV15 to TRBJ2-1; 8 bases line up with TRBD1. V shed 5 bases, J shed 7 bases, and the junction held 10 bases outside the gene matches. From germline, CDR1 is LNHNV and CDR2 YYDKDF (reference sequence). The CDR3 totals 15 residues. CDR3 coding DNA: TGTGCCACCAGCGGAAGACAGGGGAATTTTAATGAGCAGTTCTTC. The encoded protein is CATSGRQGNFNEQFF. Together with reference TRBV15 and TRBJ2-1, the CDR3 gives the full variable domain: DAMVIQNPRYQVTQFGKPVTLSCSQTLNHNVMYWYQQKSSQAPKLLFHYYDKDFNNEADTPDNFQSRRPNTSFCFLDIRSPGLGDTAMYLCATSGRQGNFNEQFFGPGTRLTVL.

As to this clonotype: Since a much larger clone is just one base distant, this may be a read error. J is TRBJ2-7 and V is TRBV10-2; D uncertain. The CDR3 runs 11 residues. V was cut by 10 bases and J by 1 base, with 8 bases left in between. Germline V gives CDR1 WSHSY, CDR2 SAAADI. Here the CDR3 reads CATRVSYEQYF. The DNA of the CDR3 is TGCGCCACCCGGGTGTCCTACGAGCAGTACTTC.

The J gene is TRBJ2-3, the V gene TRBV20-1, with D possibly TRBD2 on 5 matching bases. Germline CDR1 is DFQATT and CDR2 is SNEGSKA (reference sequence). The CDR3 runs to 16 residues. Trimming shortened V by 3 bases and J by 4 bases, and 20 bases separated the two germline ends. CDR3 region: CSASPGLPLVADTQYF. The CDR3 DNA follows: TGCAGTGCTAGCCCCGGACTCCCTCTGGTGGCAGATACGCAGTATTTT.

Concerning this clonotype: A much larger clone differs from this one at a single base, so this may be a read error. This chain links TRBV29-1 with TRBJ1-1, with D possibly TRBD1 on 6 matching bases. The CDR3 contains 14 residues. In germline, CDR1 is SQVTM, CDR2 ANQGSEA. CDR3 residues: CSVEWGGLNTEALF. In DNA, the CDR3 is TGCAGCGTTGAATGGGGGGGCCTGAACACTGAAGCTCTCTTT.

This clonotype was observed many times. The V gene is TRBV5-6, the J gene TRBJ1-2; D is unresolved. V was shortened by 7 bases and J by 4 bases, with 23 bases between the two germline ends. This CDR3 spans 16 amino acids. Germline V gene data show CDR1 as SGHDT and CDR2 as YYEEEE. The CDR3 DNA reads as TGTGCCAGCCACAAAACCAATAGTCGAAAGACCTATGGCTACACCTTC. Translating it yields CASHKTNSRKTYGYTF.

Regarding this clonotype: It may be a read error: a sequence one base away is much more abundant. V usage is TRBV6-4 and J usage is TRBJ1-2; D not certain. Germline V gene data show CDR1 as MRHNA and CDR2 as SNTAGT. The CDR3 contains 17 residues. The CDR3 coding sequence is TGTGCCAGCAGTATGGCAATCTCACACGGAAAGACCTATGACTACACCTTC. It specifies CASSMAISHGKTYDYTF.